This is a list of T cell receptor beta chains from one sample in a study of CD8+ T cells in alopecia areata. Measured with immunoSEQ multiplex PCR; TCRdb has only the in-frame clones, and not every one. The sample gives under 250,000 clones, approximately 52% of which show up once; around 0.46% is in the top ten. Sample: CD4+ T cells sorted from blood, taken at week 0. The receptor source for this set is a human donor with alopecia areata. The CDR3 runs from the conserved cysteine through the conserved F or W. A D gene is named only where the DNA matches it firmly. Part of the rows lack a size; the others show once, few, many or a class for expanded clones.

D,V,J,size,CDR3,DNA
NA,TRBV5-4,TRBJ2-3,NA,CASSLGRAYTDTQYF,TGTGCCAGCAGCTTGGGGAGGGCCTACACAGATACGCAGTATTTT
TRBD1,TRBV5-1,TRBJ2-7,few,CASSSADSTGSYEQYF,TGCGCCAGCAGCTCCGCAGATTCGACAGGGTCCTACGAGCAGTACTTC
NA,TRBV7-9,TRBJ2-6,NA,CASTPLSSGANVLTF,TGTGCCAGCACCCCGCTTTCCTCTGGGGCCAACGTCCTGACTTTC
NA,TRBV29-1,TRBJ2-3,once,CSVEGVDTQYF,TGCAGCGTTGAGGGGGTGGATACGCAGTATTTT
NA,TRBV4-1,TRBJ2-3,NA,CASSHKNPLVTDTQYF,TGCGCCAGCAGCCACAAAAACCCTTTAGTTACAGATACGCAGTATTTT
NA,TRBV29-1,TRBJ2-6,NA,CSARISGANVLTF,TGCAGCGCCCGCATCTCTGGGGCCAACGTCCTGACTTTC
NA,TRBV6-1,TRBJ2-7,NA,CASKAGNYEQYF,TGTGCCAGCAAGGCAGGGAACTACGAGCAGTACTTC
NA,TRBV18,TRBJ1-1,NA,CASSRDSRESEAFF,TGTGCCAGCTCACGCGACAGCCGAGAATCTGAAGCTTTCTTT
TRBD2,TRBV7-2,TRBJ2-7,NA,CASSLKRGGRYEQYF,TGTGCCAGCAGCTTAAAGCGGGGGGGAAGATACGAGCAGTACTTC
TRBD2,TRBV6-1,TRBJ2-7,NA,CASSVGGTSGSDEQYF,TGTGCCAGCAGTGTGGGGGGCACTAGCGGGAGTGACGAGCAGTACTTC
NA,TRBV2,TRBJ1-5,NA,CASSEKWGGYQPQHF,TGTGCCAGCAGTGAAAAGTGGGGGGGTTATCAGCCCCAGCATTTT
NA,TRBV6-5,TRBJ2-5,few,CASSYGGAKETQYF,TGTGCCAGCAGTTACGGGGGCGCAAAAGAGACCCAGTACTTC
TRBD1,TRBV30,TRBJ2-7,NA,CAWRETGGPPYEQYF,TGTGCCTGGAGAGAAACAGGGGGCCCCCCCTACGAGCAGTACTTC
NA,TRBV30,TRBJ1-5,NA,CAWSSTDGQPQHF,TGTGCCTGGAGTTCAACGGACGGGCAGCCCCAGCATTTT
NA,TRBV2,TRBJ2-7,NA,CASSLLDDSYEQYF,TGTGCCAGCAGTCTCCTGGACGACTCCTACGAGCAGTACTTC